This entry lists 21 T cell receptor beta chains sequenced from one sample in a study of human T cells and chemical hapten exposure. Before extraction, the whole blood was not fractionated, and total RNA was taken from it. TCRdb ran MiXCR on the 5' RACE reads and lists one entry per CDR3 protein. The top ten clones hold about 6.5% of a sample with roughly 81,000 distinct CDR3 sequences, roughly 15% of them seen once. These receptors all come from a female donor in good health.

This clonotype has a handful of counts. The chain couples TRBV19 to TRBJ1-2, with no clear D. Germline V gene sequence: CDR1 LNHDA, CDR2 SQIVND (reference sequence). CDR3 length: 18 residues. Trimming shortened V by 6 bases and J by 1 base, and 24 bases separated the two germline ends. CDR3 bases: TGTGCCAGTAGACAAATAGTATCTGTCACGCGGGATAACTATGGCTACACCTTC. Translation: CASRQIVSVTRDNYGYTF.

This clonotype showed up just a few times. V gene TRBV28 combines with J gene TRBJ2-7; tentatively, D is TRBD1 (6 bases). V lost 5 bases, J lost 5 bases, and 19 bases lay in between. CDR1 is MDHEN and CDR2 is SYDVKM in the germline V gene. The CDR3 runs 15 residues. CDR3 region: CASSPPVTTGNEQYF. The CDR3 bases are TGTGCCAGCAGTCCCCCGGTTACCACAGGGAACGAGCAGTACTTC.

The sample holds a few counts of this clonotype. V usage is TRBV6-2 or TRBV6-3 and J usage is TRBJ1-6; D is perhaps TRBD1 (6 bases). Germline assignment: CDR1 MNHEY and CDR2 SVGEGT. The V end was cut by 0 bases, the J end by 7 bases, with 10 bases between. The CDR3 length is 15 residues. The CDR3 DNA follows: TGTGCCAGCAGTTACTCCAGGACAGTGAATTCACCCCTCCACTTT. Amino acids: CASSYSRTVNSPLHF.

The genes are TRBV7-7 and TRBJ2-3; 8 bases agree with TRBD1. The CDR3 is 13 residues long. Losses at the gene ends were 5 bases for V and 4 bases for J; bases not matched to a gene: 2. Looked up from germline, CDR1 is SSHAT and CDR2 is FNYEAQ (reference sequence). The CDR3 reads CASSQQGADTQYF. The CDR3 nucleotides read TGTGCCAGCAGCCAACAGGGGGCAGATACGCAGTATTTT.

The sample holds a few counts of this clonotype. V usage is TRBV14 and J usage is TRBJ1-5; 9 nucleotides line up with TRBD1. V trimming: 0 bases; J trimming: 3 bases; junction bases outside the gene matches: 9. The CDR3 covers 18 residues. The germline CDR1 and CDR2 sequences are SGHDN and FVKESK. For the CDR3, the DNA is TGTGCCAGCAGCCAAGATTCGCCGGGACAGGGTTCCAATCAGCCCCAGCATTTT. Amino acids: CASSQDSPGQGSNQPQHF. The full variable domain, in which reference TRBV14 and TRBJ1-5 provide the parts outside the CDR3, is EAGVTQFPSHSVIEKGQTVTLRCDPISGHDNLYWYRRVMGKEIKFLLHFVKESKQDESGMPNNRFLAERTGGTYSTLKVQPAELEDSGVYFCASSQDSPGQGSNQPQHFGDGTRLSIL.

This chain links TRBV28 with TRBJ1-5, with D perhaps TRBD1 (5 bases). Trimming removed 3 bases at V and 7 bases at J, with 13 bases between. This CDR3 has 14 residues. Germline loops: CDR1 MDHEN, CDR2 SYDVKM. The CDR3 protein is CASSLGQARQPQHF. The CDR3 coding sequence is TGTGCCAGCAGTTTGGGGCAGGCTAGGCAGCCCCAGCATTTT.

The chain is built from TRBV6-1 and TRBJ1-1, with D maybe TRBD1 (6 bases). V was shortened by 5 bases and J by 0 bases, with 13 bases between the two germline ends. The CDR3 runs to 15 residues. The germline V gene has CDR1 MNHNS and CDR2 SASEGT. CDR3 sequence: CASSLKTGVNTEAFF. In DNA form, the CDR3 reads TGTGCCAGCAGTCTGAAGACAGGCGTGAACACTGAAGCTTTCTTT.

J is TRBJ1-1 and V is TRBV6-6, with 8 nucleotides matching TRBD1. Per the germline V gene, CDR1 is MNHNY and CDR2 is SVGAGI (reference sequence). The CDR3 sequence is 15 residues long. The J segment lost 5 bases and the V segment lost 4 bases, leaving 9 bases of the junction unmatched. The CDR3 protein is CASSSTRGQGTEAFF. DNA for the CDR3: TGTGCCAGCAGTTCGACCAGGGGGCAGGGGACTGAAGCTTTCTTT.

In its sample, this clonotype was seen a few times. The chain couples TRBV7-2 to TRBJ1-6, with no clear D. In germline, CDR1 is SGHTA, CDR2 FQGNSA. The CDR3 is 18 residues long. V lost 4 bases, J lost 0 bases, and 16 bases lay in between. For the CDR3, the DNA is TGTGCCAGCAGCTATAGGCTCCCTCTGAGCTCCTATAATTCACCCCTCCACTTT. This codes for CASSYRLPLSSYNSPLHF.

The chain has TRBV2 and TRBJ2-3; 9 bases map to TRBD1. Germline V CDR1 and CDR2: SNHLY, FYNNEI. Trimming took 5 bases from V and 4 from J; bases not matched to a gene: 7. The CDR3 totals 15 residues. The chain's CDR3 is CASSFGQGIADTQYF. DNA of the CDR3: TGTGCCAGCAGTTTCGGACAGGGGATCGCAGATACGCAGTATTTT.

This clonotype was counted ten times or more. The chain combines TRBV18 with TRBJ1-4; 8 bases fit TRBD1. In germline, CDR1 is KGHSH, CDR2 LQKENI. This CDR3 has 15 amino acids. With V trimmed by 2 bases and J by 4 bases, 3 bases remained unmatched. The CDR3 region is CASSPNDRGNEKLFF. The CDR3 nucleotides are TGTGCCAGCTCACCAAACGACAGGGGTAATGAAAAACTGTTTTTT. The variable domain in full, completed from reference TRBV18 and TRBJ1-4, reads NAGVMQNPRHLVRRRGQEARLRCSPMKGHSHVYWYRQLPEEGLKFMVYLQKENIIDESGMPKERFSAEFPKEGPSILRIQQVVRGDSAAYFCASSPNDRGNEKLFFGSGTQLSVL.

This clonotype was picked up a small number of times. The chain combines TRBV6-5 with TRBJ2-3; D is unclear. CDR3 length equals 12 residues. Germline assignment: CDR1 MNHEY and CDR2 SVGAGI. V was trimmed by 8 bases and J by 6 bases, leaving 12 bases between them. CDR3 protein: CASRLSSDTQYF. The CDR3, as DNA: TGTGCCAGCCGATTAAGTAGTGATACGCAGTATTTT.

At least ten counts were recorded for this clonotype. The V gene is TRBV20-1, the J gene TRBJ1-2, with 7 bases identical to TRBD1. V was pared by 6 bases and J by 0 bases, with 4 bases of the junction left unmatched. There are 13 residues in the CDR3. CDR1 and CDR2 from the germline V gene are DFQATT and SNEGSKA (reference sequence). The CDR3 sequence is CSAVGQTNYGYTF. CDR3 DNA sequence: TGCAGTGCCGTGGGACAGACTAACTATGGCTACACCTTC.

In its sample, this clonotype was seen many times. This sequence joins TRBV27 and TRBJ1-2; no clear D. Per the germline V gene, CDR1 is MNHEY and CDR2 is SMNVEV (reference sequence). This CDR3 comprises 14 residues. Trimming cost V 2 bases and J 4 bases, with 11 bases left between them. CDR3 sequence reads: CASSLGPRLYGYTF. The CDR3 DNA follows: TGTGCCAGCAGTTTAGGCCCCAGGCTCTATGGCTACACCTTC.

This clonotype occurred a few times. The chain uses TRBV12-3 or TRBV12-4 and TRBJ1-2, with 7 bases identical to TRBD1. CDR3 length equals 14 residues. V dropped 5 bases and J dropped 2; count of bases not matched to a gene: 5. CDR3 sequence: CASSLSTGNYGYTF. The CDR3 bases are TGTGCCAGCAGTCTATCGACAGGGAACTATGGCTACACCTTC.

This clonotype was seen a handful of times. V usage is TRBV20-1 and J usage is TRBJ2-1, with 10 positions matching TRBD1. V shed 6 bases, J shed 4 bases, and the junction held 6 bases outside the gene matches. The germline CDR1 and CDR2 sequences are DFQATT and SNEGSKA (reference sequence). This CDR3 region has 14 residues. In DNA, the CDR3 is TGCAGTGCGCCTGGGGGACAGGGGTACAATGAGCAGTTCTTC. Protein: CSAPGGQGYNEQFF.

This chain joins TRBV10-3 and TRBJ2-3, with a weak D call TRBD2 (6 bases). The CDR3 has 15 amino acids. CDR1 and CDR2 (germline): ENHRY, SYGVKD. Trimming shortened V by 4 bases and J by 1 base, and 12 bases separated the two germline ends. CDR3 sequence: CAISVRGGGTDTQYF. DNA for the CDR3: TGTGCCATCAGTGTTCGGGGCGGGGGCACAGATACGCAGTATTTT.

The chain joins TRBV7-9 to TRBJ2-6; 7 nucleotides align to TRBD1. V dropped 2 bases and J dropped 0; count of bases not matched to a gene: 16. The CDR3 has 21 residues. Germline-derived CDR1 and CDR2 are SEHNR and FQNEAQ (reference sequence). DNA of the CDR3: TGTGCCAGCAGCTTACCTCCGGGACAGCCTGTAGACTACTCTGGGGCCAACGTCCTGACTTTC. Amino acids: CASSLPPGQPVDYSGANVLTF.

This rearrangement joins TRBV5-1 to TRBJ2-5, with TRBD1 matching 7 bases. The germline gives CDR1 SGHRS, CDR2 YFSETQ. The CDR3 is made up of 15 amino acids. Trimming removed 5 bases from V and 3 bases from J; junction bases left unmatched: 10. CDR3 loop: CASSIFGTAEETQYF. The CDR3 DNA sequence: TGCGCCAGCAGTATTTTTGGGACAGCAGAAGAGACCCAGTACTTC.

CDR3 nucleotides: TGTGCCAGCAGCTTAGAGACAGCCACGTTCTTT. Translated, it gives CASSLETATFF. J is TRBJ1-1 and V is TRBV7-9, with a tentative D call TRBD1 (5 bases). V was pared by 1 base and J by 14 bases, with 11 bases between. This CDR3 has 11 amino acids. Germline CDR1 SEHNR, CDR2 FQNEAQ (reference sequence).

Only a few counts were recorded for this clonotype. This chain uses TRBV11-2 with TRBJ1-1; tentative D call: TRBD1 (5 bases). Between the trimmed V and J ends, which lost 5 bases and 11 bases, there was a span of 18 bases. Germline loops: CDR1 SGHAT, CDR2 FQNNGV. The CDR3 length is 13 residues. CDR3 sequence (DNA): TGTGCCAGCAGCCCAAATGGGAGGGGAGGTGCTTTCTTT. This translates into CASSPNGRGGAFF.